Listed below are T cell receptor beta chains from one sample, sequenced in a study of T cell repertoires in cytomegalovirus infection. One entry per CDR3 protein results from TCRdb running MiXCR on the reads. The table has some 46,000 distinct CDR3 sequences, roughly 19% seen once. The antigens these receptors bind are not known. The source material was CD8+ T cells from cultured PBMCs, sampled from culture after CMV antigen stimulation. The source of these receptors is a human donor in good health (CMV status not recorded). Some clones in this sample may be carry-over from other donors' samples. Both conserved end residues are part of each CDR3. D genes are given only for firm matches. The size entry is marked missing in some rows and otherwise reads once, few, many or a size class.

>TRBD1|TRBJ2-5|TRBV11-3|few
TGTGCCAGCAGCTTAGACGGGCAGGGGGCGGTTCGAGAGACCCAGTACTTC
CASSLDGQGAVRETQYF
>-|TRBJ2-7|TRBV7-6|many
TGTGCCAGCAGCCCTGGGAAGGGGGGATATTACGAGCAGTACTTC
CASSPGKGGYYEQYF
>-|TRBJ1-1|TRBV6-6|few
TGTGCCAGCAGTTATTCTGACAGGATGAACACTGAAGCTTTCTTT
CASSYSDRMNTEAFF
>-|TRBJ1-3|TRBV28|few
TGTGCCAGCAGTTACGGGGAATGGGCTGGAAACACCATATATTTT
CASSYGEWAGNTIYF
>TRBD1|TRBJ2-3|TRBV19|many
TGTGCCAGTAGTATAGCTCGGACAGGGGGCCCAGATACGCAGTATTTT
CASSIARTGGPDTQYF
>-|TRBJ2-5|TRBV4-3|many
TGCGCCAGCAGCCCACCGGGTCAAGAGACCCAGTACTTC
CASSPPGQETQYF
>-|TRBJ2-7|TRBV6-1|many
TGTGCCAGCAGGACAGGAGAAATTTACGAGCAGTACTTC
CASRTGEIYEQYF
>-|TRBJ2-7|TRBV19|many
TGTGCCAGTAGTACCCTACCGAGGTCCTACGAGCAGTACTTC
CASSTLPRSYEQYF
>TRBD1|TRBJ2-5|TRBV6-4|-
TGTGCCAGCAGGCCGACAGGGGCTTCGGAGACCCAGTACTTC
CASRPTGASETQYF
>-|TRBJ1-2|TRBV3-1|many
TGTGCCAGCAGCCAAGTTCCGTTTCTCGGGGAAGACTATGGCTACACCTTC
CASSQVPFLGEDYGYTF
>TRBD2|TRBJ2-1|TRBV20-1|-
TGCAGTGCTAGAGATGGGGGGACTAGCGGGAGACCCCCCTACAATGAGCAGTTCTTC
CSARDGGTSGRPPYNEQFF
>TRBD1|TRBJ1-6|TRBV2|-
TGTGCCAGCAGTGGGACAGGGAAAAGAGGGTCACCCCTCCACTTT
CASSGTGKRGSPLHF
>-|TRBJ1-4|TRBV6-1|many
TGTGCCAGCAGTAAACGTCCGGGATCCGCGAATGAAAAACTGTTTTTT
CASSKRPGSANEKLFF
>-|TRBJ2-7|TRBV5-4|-
TGTGCCAGCAGCTTGACGTGGGAGCAGTACTTC
CASSLTWEQYF
>-|TRBJ2-7|TRBV6-2/TRBV6-3|-
TGTGCCAGCAGTTACGGCGTCGGGATAGACGAGCAGTACTTC
CASSYGVGIDEQYF
>TRBD2|TRBJ2-3|TRBV7-6|many
TGTGCCAGCAGCTTACTAGCGGGCACAGATACGCAGTATTTT
CASSLLAGTDTQYF
>TRBD1|TRBJ1-5|TRBV7-9|-
TGTGCCAGCAGCTTAGACGGACAGGTTAGCAATCAGCCCCAGCATTTT
CASSLDGQVSNQPQHF
>-|TRBJ2-1|TRBV9|few
TGTGCCAGCAGCGTAGGCCAGGTCAATGAGCAGTTCTTC
CASSVGQVNEQFF
>-|TRBJ2-1|TRBV11-3|few
TGTGCCAGCACCGGGAGCTACAATGAGCAGTTCTTC
CASTGSYNEQFF
>TRBD2|TRBJ2-7|TRBV14|-
TGTGCCAGCAGCCTCTTTAGCGGGAGGGCCAATATCAACGAGCAGTACTTC
CASSLFSGRANINEQYF
>-|TRBJ1-6|TRBV9|-
TGTGCCAGCAGCGTGGGGGGCGGCAATAATTCACCCCTCCACTTT
CASSVGGGNNSPLHF
>TRBD2|TRBJ2-7|TRBV28|-
TGTGCCAGCAGTTGGGGACTAGCGGGATACGAGCAGTACTTC
CASSWGLAGYEQYF
>TRBD2|TRBJ2-7|TRBV27|-
TGTGCCAGCTTAGCTAGCGGGGGATACGAGCAGTACTTC
CASLASGGYEQYF
>-|TRBJ2-1|TRBV7-2|many
TGTGCCAGCAGCACCCGTATCGGGCTAGGTGGTAATGAGCAGTTCTTC
CASSTRIGLGGNEQFF
>-|TRBJ2-3|TRBV7-6|-
TGTGCCAGCAAGGTCACAGATACGCAGTATTTT
CASKVTDTQYF
>TRBD2|TRBJ2-7|TRBV2|few
TGTGCCAGCAGTGAAAGGGGCGGGGGGGCTTTTTACGAGCAGTACTTC
CASSERGGGAFYEQYF